This T cell receptor beta chain stems from a study of blood T cell repertoires in COVID-19. Overall study: Italy, Spain and the United States were the sources of the convalescent and acute COVID-19 samples.

The CDR3 is 17 residues long. Germline lookup yields CDR1 MGHRA and CDR2 YSYEKL. V trimming: 1 base; J trimming: 4 bases; junction bases outside the gene matches: 12. This clone was found once. How the authors handled the data: Amplified reference gene primers provided the basis for estimating nucleated cell counts. The repertoire was sequenced with immunoSEQ multiplex PCR; TCRdb's copy has only in-frame clones and lacks some. Clone size and the V and J calls come from that table; the DNA yielded D and trimming. The sample lists roughly 150,000 clones, more than 85% occurring once. The chain has TRBV4-1 and TRBJ2-7, with 8 bases fitting TRBD1. The sample comprised peripheral blood. This TCR derives from a human donor in a cohort sampled during active COVID-19. The CDR3 DNA reads TGCGCCAGCAGCCAAGTTGTGAGATCAGGGGGCTTATACGAGCAGTACTTC. It codes for CASSQVVRSGGLYEQYF.